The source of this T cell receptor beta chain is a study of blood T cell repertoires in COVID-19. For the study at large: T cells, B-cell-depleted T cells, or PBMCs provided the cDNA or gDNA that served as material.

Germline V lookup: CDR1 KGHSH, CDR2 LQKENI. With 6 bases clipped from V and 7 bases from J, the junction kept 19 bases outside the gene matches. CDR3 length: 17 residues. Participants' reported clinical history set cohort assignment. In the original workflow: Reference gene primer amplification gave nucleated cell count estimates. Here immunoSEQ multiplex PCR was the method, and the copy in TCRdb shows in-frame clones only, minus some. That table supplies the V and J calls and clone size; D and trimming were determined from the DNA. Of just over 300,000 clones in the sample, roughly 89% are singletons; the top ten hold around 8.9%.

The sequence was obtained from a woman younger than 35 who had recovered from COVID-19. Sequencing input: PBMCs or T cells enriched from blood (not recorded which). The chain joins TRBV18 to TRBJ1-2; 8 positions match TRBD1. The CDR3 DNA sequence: TGTGCCAGCTCTTCCACTAACACACCAGGGGGCTATGGTGGCTACACCTTC. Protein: CASSSTNTPGGYGGYTF.